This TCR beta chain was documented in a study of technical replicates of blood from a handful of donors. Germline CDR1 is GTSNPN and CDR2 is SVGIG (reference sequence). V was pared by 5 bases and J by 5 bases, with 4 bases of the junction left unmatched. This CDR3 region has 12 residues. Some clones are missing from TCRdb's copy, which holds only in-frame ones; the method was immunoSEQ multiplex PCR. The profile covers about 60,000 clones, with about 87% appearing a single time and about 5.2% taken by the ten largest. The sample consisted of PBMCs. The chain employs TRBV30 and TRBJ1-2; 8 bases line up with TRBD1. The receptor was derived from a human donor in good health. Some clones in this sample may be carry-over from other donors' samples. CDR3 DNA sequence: TGTGCCTGGTCGACAGGGGAGTATGGCTACACCTTC. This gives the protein CAWSTGEYGYTF.